The 13 T cell receptor beta chains listed next were all sequenced from one sample in a study of blood T cells in healthy people across ages. The second PCR ran roughly 6 to 12 cycles with a sample-barcoded 5' primer and J-beta primers. Using its own MiXCR run on the 5' RACE reads, TCRdb lists one record per CDR3 protein. Of nearly 1 million distinct CDR3 sequences in the sample, just over 50% were seen once. The sequenced material came from blood. These receptors originate from an older woman in good health.

This clonotype was detected only a few times. V usage is TRBV30 and J usage is TRBJ2-5; TRBD1 might be the D (5 bases). CDR1 GTSNPN and CDR2 SVGIG come from the germline V gene (reference sequence). V lost 4 bases to trimming and J lost 4 bases, with 13 bases between them. CDR3 size: 13 residues. CDR3 nucleotides: TGTGCCTGGACTCAGGGTAATACAGAGACCCAGTACTTC. Protein sequence: CAWTQGNTETQYF.

The V gene is TRBV5-4, the J gene TRBJ2-5, with D unclear. Per the germline V gene, CDR1 is SGHNT and CDR2 is YYREEE (reference sequence). The CDR3 length is 14 residues. The ends were cut back, 3 bases at V and 5 bases at J, with 14 bases in the middle. The DNA of the CDR3 is TGTGCCAGCAGCTGGAGAGGCGACAAGGAGACCCAGTACTTC. This sequence encodes CASSWRGDKETQYF.

The gene calls are TRBV5-6 and TRBJ2-3; a possible D gene is TRBD2 (5 bases). Germline-derived CDR1 and CDR2 are SGHDT and YYEEEE. CDR3 size: 17 residues. V lost 0 bases and J lost 3, with 17 bases in between. CDR3 region: CASSLDIGVWGTDTQYF. CDR3 DNA: TGTGCCAGCAGCTTGGACATCGGGGTGTGGGGAACAGATACGCAGTATTTT. Using reference TRBV5-6 and TRBJ2-3 for the parts outside the CDR3, the full variable domain is DAGVTQSPTHLIKTRGQQVTLRCSPKSGHDTVSWYQQALGQGPQFIFQYYEEEERQRGNFPDRFSGHQFPNYSSELNVNALLLGDSALYLCASSLDIGVWGTDTQYFGPGTRLTVL.

The chain carries TRBV3-1 and TRBJ2-5; 12 positions match TRBD1. V lost 6 bases, J lost 4 bases, and 6 bases stayed unmatched. The germline V gene encodes CDR1 LGHDT and CDR2 YNNKEL (reference sequence). This CDR3 region has 15 residues. This CDR3 reads CASRKGQGASETQYF. DNA for the CDR3: TGTGCCAGCAGAAAGGGACAGGGGGCTTCAGAGACCCAGTACTTC.

This clonotype came up a few times. The rearrangement uses TRBV28 and TRBJ2-4, with D perhaps matching TRBD1 (6 bases). The J call is uncertain, as TRBJ2-7 better fits the DNA end. This CDR3 has 12 amino acids. From germline, CDR1 is MDHEN and CDR2 SYDVKM. The CDR3 coding sequence is TGTGCCAGCCGGGACACAACCTACGAGCAGTACTTC. It encodes CASRDTTYEQYF.

At least ten counts were recorded for this clonotype. The chain joins TRBV7-2 to TRBJ1-5; the D gene is possibly TRBD1 (6 bases). Trimming removed 3 bases from V and 10 bases from J, with 13 bases in between. Germline loops: CDR1 SGHTA, CDR2 FQGNSA. This CDR3 spans 13 amino acids. CDR3 protein: CASSFRQDPPQHF. Written as DNA, the CDR3 is TGTGCCAGCAGCTTTAGACAGGACCCCCCCCAGCATTTT.

This clonotype was counted a few times. This sequence joins TRBV12-3 or TRBV12-4 and TRBJ2-1, with TRBD2 identical over 7 bases. The length of the CDR3 is 15 residues. The J segment lost 9 bases and the V segment lost 4 bases, leaving 12 bases of the junction unmatched. In DNA form, the CDR3 reads TGTGCCAGCAGTTCAGGACTAGTTTCGTGGAGTGAGCAGTTCTTC. Translation: CASSSGLVSWSEQFF.

The chain has TRBV4-1 and TRBJ1-2; maybe TRBD1 (6 bases). Germline V gene data show CDR1 as MGHRA and CDR2 as YSYEKL. The CDR3 contains 17 residues. Trimming cost V 4 bases and J 1 base, with 19 bases left between them. In DNA, the CDR3 is TGCGCCAGCAGCCCAGCGACGGGGGGCGCTGGTAACTATGGCTACACCTTC. Residues: CASSPATGGAGNYGYTF.

This clonotype was seen a few times. V usage is TRBV7-9 and J usage is TRBJ1-1; D perhaps matches TRBD1 (5 bases). Per germline, CDR1 SEHNR and CDR2 FQNEAQ (reference sequence). V lost 5 bases to trimming and J lost 5 bases, with 18 bases between them. This CDR3 has 15 residues. CDR3: CASSPGIQVLTEAFF. The DNA of the CDR3 is TGTGCCAGCAGCCCAGGGATTCAGGTTTTGACTGAAGCTTTCTTT.

A few counts support this clonotype. The rearrangement links TRBV24-1 to TRBJ1-2; possible D gene TRBD1, 5 bases. Germline CDR1 is KGHDR and CDR2 is SFDVKD. This CDR3 is built from 14 residues. Trimming left V 5 bases short and J 1 base short, with 10 bases between. CDR3 in DNA: TGTGCCACCAGTGGGACACCGGATAACTATGGCTACACCTTC. Encoded protein: CATSGTPDNYGYTF.

A few counts support this clonotype. The rearrangement joins TRBV6-1 to TRBJ2-3; 12 bases line up with TRBD2. Germline CDR1 MNHNS, CDR2 SASEGT. V lost 4 bases and J lost 0; bases outside the gene matches: 14. This CDR3 comprises 20 residues. In DNA, the CDR3 is TGTGCCAGCAGTGCCCTCCCCCCTGGACTAGCGGGGTCCAGCACAGATACGCAGTATTTT. Amino acid sequence: CASSALPPGLAGSSTDTQYF.

This chain joins TRBV28 and TRBJ2-7; TRBD2 agrees at 7 bases. After removal of 4 bases from V and 0 bases from J, the junction contained 6 bases not matched to a gene. Germline assignment: CDR1 MDHEN and CDR2 SYDVKM. The CDR3 spans 15 residues. CDR3 coding DNA: TGTGCCAGCAGTTGGCTAGCGGAAAACTCCTACGAGCAGTACTTC. Translated: CASSWLAENSYEQYF.

This clonotype was counted a few times. The rearrangement links TRBV7-2 to TRBJ2-5; 9 nucleotides match TRBD1. Germline values: CDR1 SGHTA, CDR2 FQGNSA. The CDR3 consists of 13 residues. V was clipped by 7 bases and J by 7 bases; unmatched bases: 7. The CDR3 reads CASIGTGTGTQYF. CDR3 nucleotide sequence: TGTGCCAGCATCGGGACAGGGACGGGGACCCAGTACTTC.